Below are 6 T cell receptor beta chains sequenced from a single sample in a study of blood T cell repertoires in COVID-19. Profiling relied on immunoSEQ multiplex PCR, and the TCRdb table lists in-frame clones only, not all of them. The repertoire holds a few hundred thousand clones, approximately 87% seen once, with 1.5% to 2% in the top ten. The sequenced material came from PBMCs or T cells enriched from blood (not recorded which). These receptors came from a woman in her forties who had recovered from COVID-19.

The chain recombines TRBV3-1 (or the pseudogene TRBV3-2) with TRBJ1-4; D gene ambiguous. Germline V gene lookup returns CDR1 LGHDT and CDR2 YNNKEL (reference sequence). The V end was cut by 4 bases, the J end by 7 bases, with 10 bases between. There are 13 residues in the CDR3. CDR3 DNA: TGTGCCAGCAGCCCCACGATCAGTGAAAAACTGTTTTTT. The encoded protein is CASSPTISEKLFF.

This clone showed up just a few times. The chain links TRBV7-8 to TRBJ1-5; D not certain. CDR3 length: 15 residues. Germline values: CDR1 SGHVS, CDR2 FQNEAQ. Trimming pared 5 bases from V and 7 bases from J, leaving 18 bases between. CDR3 sequence (DNA): TGTGCCAGCAGCGATGACACCGGGAGTAGGCAGCCCCAGCATTTT. Translated, it gives CASSDDTGSRQPQHF.

This clone was detected once. The chain has TRBV5-1 and TRBJ2-7; TRBD2 matches 8 bases. After removal of 4 bases from V and 5 bases from J, the junction contained 11 bases not matched to a gene. The length of the CDR3 is 15 residues. Germline lookup yields CDR1 SGHRS and CDR2 YFSETQ. In DNA form, the CDR3 reads TGCGCCAGCAGCCTTGTAAGCGGGAGTCTCGACGAGCAGTACTTC. Its translation: CASSLVSGSLDEQYF. The variable domain in full, completed from reference TRBV5-1 and TRBJ2-7, reads KAGVTQTPRYLIKTRGQQVTLSCSPISGHRSVSWYQQTPGQGLQFLFEYFSETQRNKGNFPGRFSGRQFSNSRSEMNVSTLELGDSALYLCASSLVSGSLDEQYFGPGTRLTVT.

This chain uses TRBV27 with TRBJ2-7; TRBD1 agrees at 9 bases. After removal of 6 bases from V and 6 bases from J, the junction contained 12 bases not matched to a gene. Looked up from germline, CDR1 is MNHEY and CDR2 is SMNVEV (reference sequence). The CDR3 is made up of 15 amino acids. The CDR3 DNA follows: TGTGCCAGCAGCACTTGGGACAGGGTAGGAGGCGAGCAGTACTTC. It is translated as CASSTWDRVGGEQYF.

This chain connects TRBV7-2 to TRBJ1-6; no reliable D call. Germline V gene sequence: CDR1 SGHTA, CDR2 FQGNSA. Trimming removed 7 bases at V and 6 bases at J, with 16 bases between. CDR3 length: 15 residues. The CDR3 is CASTRLASRNSPLHF. In DNA, the CDR3 is TGTGCCAGCACGCGGCTGGCTTCCCGTAATTCACCCCTCCACTTT. Full variable domain (rest looked up from reference TRBV7-2 and TRBJ1-6): GAGVSQSPSNKVTEKGKDVELRCDPISGHTALYWYRQSLGQGLEFLIYFQGNSAPDKSGLPSDRFSAERTGGSVSTLTIQRTQQEDSAVYLCASTRLASRNSPLHFGNGTRLTVT.

The chain is built from TRBV28 and TRBJ2-7; the match to TRBD1 covers 8 bases. This CDR3 comprises 13 residues. Losses at the gene ends were 7 bases for V and 1 base for J; bases not matched to a gene: 3. CDR1 is MDHEN and CDR2 is SYDVKM in the germline V gene. The CDR3 here is CASTGTGSYEQYF. CDR3 DNA: TGTGCCAGCACCGGGACAGGATCCTACGAGCAGTACTTC.